The rows below give T cell receptor beta chains drawn from one sample of a study of T-cell reconstitution after alpha-beta-depleted transplantation in children. TCRdb processed the PCR reads anew with MiXCR; each CDR3 protein has one entry. This table has about 440,000 distinct CDR3 sequences, roughly two fifths appearing once. This sample comprised PBMCs, obtained before TCRalphabeta/CD19-depleted stem cell transplant. The receptor set was obtained from a girl aged 2-9 years with aplastic anemia, due to receive a stem cell transplant. CDR3s include the opening cysteine and the closing phenylalanine or tryptophan. Fields, in order: CDR3 DNA, CDR3 protein, V gene, CDR3 length, clone size, D gene, J gene. D genes are given only for firm matches. The size field is filled for only some rows; it gives once, few, many or a size class.

CDR3nt: TGCAGTGCTAGAGATCTTAGGGGCAAGAACGAGCAGTACTTC; CDR3aa: CSARDLRGKNEQYF; v_gene: TRBV20-1; len: 14; abundance: few; d_gene: .; j_gene: TRBJ2-7
CDR3nt: TGTGCCAGCAGCCACGGGACTAGTGGGGGCGGGGAGCAGTACTTC; CDR3aa: CASSHGTSGGGEQYF; v_gene: TRBV7-2; len: 15; abundance: many; d_gene: TRBD2; j_gene: TRBJ2-7
CDR3nt: TGTGCCTGGAGTCCCCGTGGATTCTTCTACGAGCAGTACTTC; CDR3aa: CAWSPRGFFYEQYF; v_gene: TRBV30; len: 14; abundance: .; d_gene: .; j_gene: TRBJ2-7
CDR3nt: TGTGCCAGCAGTTTGTGGGAAGAGACCCAGTACTTC; CDR3aa: CASSLWEETQYF; v_gene: TRBV12-3/TRBV12-4; len: 12; abundance: .; d_gene: .; j_gene: TRBJ2-5
CDR3nt: TGCAGTGCTAGTATAACTAGCGGGAGTTACGAGCAGTACTTC; CDR3aa: CSASITSGSYEQYF; v_gene: TRBV20-1; len: 14; abundance: .; d_gene: TRBD2; j_gene: TRBJ2-7
CDR3nt: TGTGCCATCAGGGGGCGAGCCTACAATGAGCAGTTCTTC; CDR3aa: CAIRGRAYNEQFF; v_gene: TRBV10-3; len: 13; abundance: many; d_gene: .; j_gene: TRBJ2-1
CDR3nt: TGCGCCAGCGCCGGGCCGCCAACGGATACGCAGTATTTT; CDR3aa: CASAGPPTDTQYF; v_gene: TRBV5-1; len: 13; abundance: .; d_gene: .; j_gene: TRBJ2-3
CDR3nt: TGTGCCAGCAGCCAAGGTTTAGGGTTCGGCTACACCTTC; CDR3aa: CASSQGLGFGYTF; v_gene: TRBV14; len: 13; abundance: few; d_gene: .; j_gene: TRBJ1-2
CDR3nt: TGTGCTAGCAGCCTCCGGACTGAGGGGGAGACCCAGTACTTC; CDR3aa: CASSLRTEGETQYF; v_gene: TRBV7-7; len: 14; abundance: few; d_gene: .; j_gene: TRBJ2-5
CDR3nt: TGTGCCAGCAGGCTAGCGGGCGGTTACGAGCAGTACTTC; CDR3aa: CASRLAGGYEQYF; v_gene: TRBV3-1; len: 13; abundance: many; d_gene: TRBD2; j_gene: TRBJ2-7
CDR3nt: TGCGCCAGCAGCGCCGGTTACAATGAGCAGTTCTTC; CDR3aa: CASSAGYNEQFF; v_gene: TRBV5-1; len: 12; abundance: .; d_gene: .; j_gene: TRBJ2-1
CDR3nt: TGCAGTGCTAGAGGCCGAATGAGCGCGAACACCGGGGAGCTGTTTTTT; CDR3aa: CSARGRMSANTGELFF; v_gene: TRBV20-1; len: 16; abundance: once; d_gene: .; j_gene: TRBJ2-2
CDR3nt: TGTGCCAGCAGTTTTAGACGGAGCAATCAGCCCCAGCATTTT; CDR3aa: CASSFRRSNQPQHF; v_gene: TRBV28; len: 14; abundance: .; d_gene: .; j_gene: TRBJ1-5
CDR3nt: TGTGCCAGCAGTGTTACAGGGCAGGGCGGAGAGACCCAGTACTTC; CDR3aa: CASSVTGQGGETQYF; v_gene: TRBV6-1; len: 15; abundance: .; d_gene: .; j_gene: TRBJ2-5